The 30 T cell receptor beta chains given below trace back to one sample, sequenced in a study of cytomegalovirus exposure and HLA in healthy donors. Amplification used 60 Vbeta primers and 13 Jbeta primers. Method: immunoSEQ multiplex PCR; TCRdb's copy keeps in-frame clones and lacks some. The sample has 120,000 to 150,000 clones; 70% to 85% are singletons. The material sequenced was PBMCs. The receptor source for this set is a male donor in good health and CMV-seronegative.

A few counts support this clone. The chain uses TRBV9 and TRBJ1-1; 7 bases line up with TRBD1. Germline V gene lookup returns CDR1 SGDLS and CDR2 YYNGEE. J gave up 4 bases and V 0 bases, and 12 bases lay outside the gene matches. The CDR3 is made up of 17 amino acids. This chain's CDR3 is CASSVVHGQAVVTEAFF. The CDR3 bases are TGTGCCAGCAGCGTAGTTCACGGACAGGCGGTTGTCACTGAAGCTTTCTTT.

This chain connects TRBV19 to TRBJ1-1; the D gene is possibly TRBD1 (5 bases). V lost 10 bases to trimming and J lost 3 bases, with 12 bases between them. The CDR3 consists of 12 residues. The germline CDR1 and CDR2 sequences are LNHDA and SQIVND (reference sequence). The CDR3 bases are TGTGCCACTCAGGGTTTGTACACTGAAGCTTTCTTT. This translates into CATQGLYTEAFF.

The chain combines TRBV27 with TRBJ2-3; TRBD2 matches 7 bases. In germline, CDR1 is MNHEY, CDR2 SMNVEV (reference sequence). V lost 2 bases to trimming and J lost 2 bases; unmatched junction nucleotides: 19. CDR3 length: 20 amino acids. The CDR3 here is CASSLTPRMMRELDTDTQYF. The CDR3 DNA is TGTGCCAGCAGTTTAACTCCCCGGATGATGCGGGAGCTAGACACAGATACGCAGTATTTT.

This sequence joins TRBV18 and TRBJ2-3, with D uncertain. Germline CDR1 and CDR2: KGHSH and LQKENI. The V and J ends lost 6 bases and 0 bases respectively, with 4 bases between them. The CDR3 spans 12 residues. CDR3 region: CASSPSTDTQYF. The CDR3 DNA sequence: TGTGCCAGCTCCCCTAGCACAGATACGCAGTATTTT.

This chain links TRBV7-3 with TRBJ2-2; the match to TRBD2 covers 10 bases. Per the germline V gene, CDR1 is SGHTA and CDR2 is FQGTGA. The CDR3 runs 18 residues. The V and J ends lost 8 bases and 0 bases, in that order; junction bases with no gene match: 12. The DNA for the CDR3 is TGTGCCAGCGGGGCGACTAGCGGGCTTTTCGCGAACACCGGGGAGCTGTTTTTT. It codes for CASGATSGLFANTGELFF.

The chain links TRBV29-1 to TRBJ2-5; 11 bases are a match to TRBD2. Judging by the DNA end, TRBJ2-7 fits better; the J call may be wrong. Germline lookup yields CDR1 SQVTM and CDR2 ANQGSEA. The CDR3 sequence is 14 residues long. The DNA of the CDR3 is TGCAGCGTTTCGGGACTAGCGGACGCCTACGAGCAGTACTTC. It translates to CSVSGLADAYEQYF.

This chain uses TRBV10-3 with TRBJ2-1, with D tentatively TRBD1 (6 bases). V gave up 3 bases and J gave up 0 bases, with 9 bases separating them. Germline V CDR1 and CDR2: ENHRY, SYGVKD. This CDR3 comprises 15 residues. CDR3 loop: CAISDPDSSYNEQFF. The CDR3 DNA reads TGTGCCATCAGTGACCCGGACAGCTCCTACAATGAGCAGTTCTTC.

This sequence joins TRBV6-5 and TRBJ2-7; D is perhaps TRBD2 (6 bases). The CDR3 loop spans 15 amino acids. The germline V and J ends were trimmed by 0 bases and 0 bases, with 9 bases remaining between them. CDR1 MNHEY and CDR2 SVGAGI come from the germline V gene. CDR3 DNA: TGTGCCAGCAGTTACTCGACCGGGAGCTCCTACGAGCAGTACTTC. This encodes CASSYSTGSSYEQYF.

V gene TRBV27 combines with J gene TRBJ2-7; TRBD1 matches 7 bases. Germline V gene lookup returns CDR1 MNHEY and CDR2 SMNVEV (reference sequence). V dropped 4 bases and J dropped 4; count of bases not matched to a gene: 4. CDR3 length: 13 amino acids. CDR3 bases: TGTGCCAGCAGTTGGGACAGTAGGTACGAGCAGTACTTC. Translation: CASSWDSRYEQYF.

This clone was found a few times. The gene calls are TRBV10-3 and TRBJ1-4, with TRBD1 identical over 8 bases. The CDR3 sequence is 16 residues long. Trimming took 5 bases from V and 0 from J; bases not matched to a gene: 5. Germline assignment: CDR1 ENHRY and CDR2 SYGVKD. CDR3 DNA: TGTGCCATCAGTCCCGGACAGGGTGCAACTAATGAAAAACTGTTTTTT. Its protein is CAISPGQGATNEKLFF.

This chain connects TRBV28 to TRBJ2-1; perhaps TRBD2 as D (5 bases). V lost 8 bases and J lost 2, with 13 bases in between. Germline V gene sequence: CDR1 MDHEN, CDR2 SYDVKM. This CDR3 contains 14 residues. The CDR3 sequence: CASSSGFTYNEQFF. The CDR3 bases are TGTGCCAGCTCATCGGGATTCACCTACAATGAGCAGTTCTTC.

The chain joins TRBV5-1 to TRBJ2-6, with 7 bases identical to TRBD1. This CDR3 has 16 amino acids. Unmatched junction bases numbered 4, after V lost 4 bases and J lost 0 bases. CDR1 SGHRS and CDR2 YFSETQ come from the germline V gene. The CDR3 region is CASSNRGPSGANVLTF. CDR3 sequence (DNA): TGCGCCAGCAGCAACAGGGGCCCCTCTGGGGCCAACGTCCTGACTTTC.

This CDR3 reads CASSLGDSSYEQYF. CDR3 DNA: TGTGCCAGCAGCTTGGGTGACAGCTCCTACGAGCAGTACTTC. The chain has TRBV5-8 and TRBJ2-7; perhaps TRBD1 as D (5 bases). Germline-derived CDR1 and CDR2 are SGHTS and YDEGEE. Trimming left V 0 bases short and J 0 bases short, with 7 bases between. The CDR3 has 14 residues.

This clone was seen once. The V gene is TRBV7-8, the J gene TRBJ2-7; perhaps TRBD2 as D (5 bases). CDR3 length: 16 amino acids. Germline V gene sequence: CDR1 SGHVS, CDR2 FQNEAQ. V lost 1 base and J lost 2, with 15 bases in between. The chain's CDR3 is CASSLVLVLGTYEQYF. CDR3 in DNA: TGTGCCAGCAGCTTAGTTCTGGTTCTCGGGACCTACGAGCAGTACTTC.

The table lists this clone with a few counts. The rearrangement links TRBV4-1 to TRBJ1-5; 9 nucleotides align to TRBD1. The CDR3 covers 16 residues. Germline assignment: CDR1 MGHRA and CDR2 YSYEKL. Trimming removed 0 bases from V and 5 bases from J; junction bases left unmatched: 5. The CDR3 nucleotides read TGCGCCAGCAGCCAAGATGGGACAGGGAGGCATCAGCCCCAGCATTTT. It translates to CASSQDGTGRHQPQHF.

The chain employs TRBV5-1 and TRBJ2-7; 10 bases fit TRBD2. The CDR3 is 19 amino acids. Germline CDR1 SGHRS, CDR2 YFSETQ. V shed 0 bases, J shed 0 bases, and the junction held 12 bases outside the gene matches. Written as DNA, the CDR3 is TGCGCCAGCAGCTTGGCCACTGCGATACTAGCGGGGAGCTCCTACGAGCAGTACTTC. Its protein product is CASSLATAILAGSSYEQYF.

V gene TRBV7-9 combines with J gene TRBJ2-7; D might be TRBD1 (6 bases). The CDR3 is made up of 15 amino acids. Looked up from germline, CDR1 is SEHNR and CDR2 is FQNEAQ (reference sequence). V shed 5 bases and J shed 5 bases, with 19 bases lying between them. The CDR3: CASSPGTRGYNEQYF. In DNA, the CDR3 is TGTGCCAGCAGCCCCGGGACCAGGGGCTACAACGAGCAGTACTTC.

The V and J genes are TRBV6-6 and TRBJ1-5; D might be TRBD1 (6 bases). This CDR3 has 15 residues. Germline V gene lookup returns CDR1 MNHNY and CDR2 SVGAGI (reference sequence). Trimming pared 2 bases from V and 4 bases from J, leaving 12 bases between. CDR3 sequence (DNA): TGTGCCAGCAGTTACGACAGGTCCTCAAATCAGCCCCAGCATTTT. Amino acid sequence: CASSYDRSSNQPQHF.

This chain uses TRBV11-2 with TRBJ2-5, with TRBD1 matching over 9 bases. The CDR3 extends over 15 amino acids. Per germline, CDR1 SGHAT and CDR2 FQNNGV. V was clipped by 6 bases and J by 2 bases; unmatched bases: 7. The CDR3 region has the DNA TGTGCCAGCAGATCCCCGGGACAGGGACAAGAGACCCAGTACTTC. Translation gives CASRSPGQGQETQYF.

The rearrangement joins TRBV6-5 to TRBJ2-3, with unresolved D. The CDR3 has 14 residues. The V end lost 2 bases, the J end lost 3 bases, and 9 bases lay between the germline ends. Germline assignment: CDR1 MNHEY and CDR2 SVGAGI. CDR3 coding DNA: TGTGCCAGCAGTTACGGCCTTTCGACAGATACGCAGTATTTT. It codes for CASSYGLSTDTQYF.

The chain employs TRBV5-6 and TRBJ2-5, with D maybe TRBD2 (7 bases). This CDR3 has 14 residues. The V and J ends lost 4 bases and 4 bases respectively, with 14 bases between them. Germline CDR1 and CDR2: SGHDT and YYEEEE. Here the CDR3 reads CASSHEGGLETQYF. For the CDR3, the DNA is TGTGCCAGCAGCCACGAGGGGGGGCTAGAGACCCAGTACTTC.

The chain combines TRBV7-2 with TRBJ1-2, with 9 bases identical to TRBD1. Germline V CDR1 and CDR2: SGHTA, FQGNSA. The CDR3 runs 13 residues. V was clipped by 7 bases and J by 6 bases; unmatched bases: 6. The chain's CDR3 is CASNRDRVNGYTF. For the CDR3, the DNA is TGTGCCAGCAACCGGGACAGGGTGAATGGCTACACCTTC.

In DNA, the CDR3 is TGTGCCAGTAGTATTCCTTCATTAGTCGGGGAGCTGTTTTTT. Encoded protein: CASSIPSLVGELFF. The chain employs TRBV19 and TRBJ2-2, with D uncertain. With 3 bases removed from V and 7 bases from J, the gap between germline ends came to 12 bases. Germline-derived CDR1 and CDR2 are LNHDA and SQIVND (reference sequence). CDR3 length equals 14 residues. Based on the CDR3 plus reference TRBV19 and TRBJ2-2, the full variable domain is DGGITQSPKYLFRKEGQNVTLSCEQNLNHDAMYWYRQDPGQGLRLIYYSQIVNDFQKGDIAEGYSVSREKKESFPLTVTSAQKNPTAFYLCASSIPSLVGELFFGEGSRLTVL.

The CDR3: CASTPGHSRAETQYF. The CDR3 DNA reads as TGTGCCAGTACCCCGGGACACTCCCGCGCCGAGACCCAGTACTTC. This chain links TRBV19 with TRBJ2-5; D may be TRBD1 (6 bases). Trimming took off 7 bases at V and 5 bases at J, with 20 bases between the two ends. Germline-derived CDR1 and CDR2 are LNHDA and SQIVND (reference sequence). The CDR3 consists of 15 residues.

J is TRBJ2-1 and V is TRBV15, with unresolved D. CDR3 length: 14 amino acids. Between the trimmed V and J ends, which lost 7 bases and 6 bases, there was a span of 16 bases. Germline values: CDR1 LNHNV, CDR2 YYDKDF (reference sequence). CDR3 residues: CATKLDIPTNEQFF. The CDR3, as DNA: TGTGCCACCAAGCTAGATATCCCCACCAATGAGCAGTTCTTC.

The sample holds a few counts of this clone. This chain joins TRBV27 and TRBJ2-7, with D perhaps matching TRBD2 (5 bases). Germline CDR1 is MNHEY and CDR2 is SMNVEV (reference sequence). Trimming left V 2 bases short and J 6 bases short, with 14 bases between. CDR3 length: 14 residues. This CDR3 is CASSLGLSGIEQYF. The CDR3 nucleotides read TGTGCCAGCAGTTTAGGTCTTTCCGGGATCGAGCAGTACTTC.

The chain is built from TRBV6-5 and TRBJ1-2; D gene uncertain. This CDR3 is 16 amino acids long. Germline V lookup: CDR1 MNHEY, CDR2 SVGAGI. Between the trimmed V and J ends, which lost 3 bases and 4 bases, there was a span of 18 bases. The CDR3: CASSYGEQSGIYGYTF. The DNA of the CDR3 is TGTGCCAGCAGTTATGGGGAACAGTCCGGGATCTATGGCTACACCTTC.

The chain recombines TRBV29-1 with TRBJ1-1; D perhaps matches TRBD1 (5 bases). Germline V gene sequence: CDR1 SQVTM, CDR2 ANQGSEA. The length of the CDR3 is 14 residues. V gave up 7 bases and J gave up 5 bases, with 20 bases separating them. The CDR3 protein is CSAAPRGEGTEAFF. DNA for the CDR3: TGCAGCGCGGCACCTCGGGGGGAGGGTACTGAAGCTTTCTTT.

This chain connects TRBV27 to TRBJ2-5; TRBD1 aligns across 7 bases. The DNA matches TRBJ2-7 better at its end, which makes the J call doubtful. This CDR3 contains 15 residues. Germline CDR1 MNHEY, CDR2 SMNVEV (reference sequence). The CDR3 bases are TGTGCCAGCAGTTTATCGGGGACAGCAACCTACGAGCAGTACTTC. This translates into CASSLSGTATYEQYF.

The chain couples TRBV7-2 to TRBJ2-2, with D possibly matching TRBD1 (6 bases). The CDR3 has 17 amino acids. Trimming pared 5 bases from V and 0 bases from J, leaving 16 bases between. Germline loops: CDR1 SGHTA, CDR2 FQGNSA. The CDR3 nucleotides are TGTGCCAGCAGCAGAAATGGGGGCCCTGCGAACACCGGGGAGCTGTTTTTT. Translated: CASSRNGGPANTGELFF.